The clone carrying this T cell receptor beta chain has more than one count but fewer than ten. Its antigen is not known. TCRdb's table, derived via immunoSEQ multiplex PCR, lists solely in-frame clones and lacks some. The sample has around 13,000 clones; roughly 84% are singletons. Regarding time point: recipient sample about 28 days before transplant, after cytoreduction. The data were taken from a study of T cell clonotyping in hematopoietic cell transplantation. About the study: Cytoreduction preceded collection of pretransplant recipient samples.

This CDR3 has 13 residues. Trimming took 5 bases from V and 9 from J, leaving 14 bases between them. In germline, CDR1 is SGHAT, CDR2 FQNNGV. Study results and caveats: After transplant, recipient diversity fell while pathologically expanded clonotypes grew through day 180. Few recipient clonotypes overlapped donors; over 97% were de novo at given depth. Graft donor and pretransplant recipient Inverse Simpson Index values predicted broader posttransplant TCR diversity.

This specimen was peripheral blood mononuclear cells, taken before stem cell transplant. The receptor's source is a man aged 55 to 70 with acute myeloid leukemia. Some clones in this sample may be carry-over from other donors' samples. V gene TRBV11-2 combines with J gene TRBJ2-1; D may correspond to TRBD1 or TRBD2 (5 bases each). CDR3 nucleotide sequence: TGTGCCAGCAGCCCGCTTGGGGCGGGTGAGCAGTTCTTC. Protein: CASSPLGAGEQFF.